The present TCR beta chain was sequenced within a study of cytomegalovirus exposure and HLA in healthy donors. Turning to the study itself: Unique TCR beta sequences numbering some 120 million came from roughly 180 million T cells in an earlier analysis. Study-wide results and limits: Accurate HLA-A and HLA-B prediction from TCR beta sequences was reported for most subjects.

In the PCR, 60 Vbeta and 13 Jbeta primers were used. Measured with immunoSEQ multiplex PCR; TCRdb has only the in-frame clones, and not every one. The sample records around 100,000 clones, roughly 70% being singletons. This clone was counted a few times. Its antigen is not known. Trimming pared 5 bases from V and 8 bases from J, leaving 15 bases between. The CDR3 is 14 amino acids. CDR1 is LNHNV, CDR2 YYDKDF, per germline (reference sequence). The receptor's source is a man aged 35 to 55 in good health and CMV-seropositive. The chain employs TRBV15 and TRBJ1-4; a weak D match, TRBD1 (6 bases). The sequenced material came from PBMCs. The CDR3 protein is CATSFYRAGEKLFF. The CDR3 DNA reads TGTGCCACCAGCTTCTACAGGGCTGGCGAAAAACTGTTTTTT.